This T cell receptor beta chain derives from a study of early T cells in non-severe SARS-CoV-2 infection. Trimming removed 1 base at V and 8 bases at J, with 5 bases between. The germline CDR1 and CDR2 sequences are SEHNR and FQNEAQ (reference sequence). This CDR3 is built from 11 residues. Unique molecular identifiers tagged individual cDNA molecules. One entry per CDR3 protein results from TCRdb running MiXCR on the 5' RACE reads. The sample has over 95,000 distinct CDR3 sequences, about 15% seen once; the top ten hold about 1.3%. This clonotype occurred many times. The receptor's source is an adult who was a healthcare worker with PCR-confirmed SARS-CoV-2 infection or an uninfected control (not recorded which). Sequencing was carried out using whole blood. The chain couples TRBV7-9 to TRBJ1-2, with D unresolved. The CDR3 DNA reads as TGTGCCAGCAGCTTAGGGCGCGGCTACACCTTC. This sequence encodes CASSLGRGYTF.